Listed below are T cell receptor beta chains from one sample, sequenced in a study of cytomegalovirus exposure and HLA in healthy donors. The protocol was immunoSEQ multiplex PCR, while the TCRdb copy is restricted to in-frame clones and leaves out a portion. The table records 200,000 or so clones, over 70% of them present only once. The sequenced sample consisted of PBMCs. All receptors come from a woman aged 18-29 years in good health and CMV-seropositive. Both conserved end residues are part of each CDR3. A D gene is named only where the DNA matches it firmly. Clone size appears in some rows only: once, few, many, or a class for an expanded clone.

D: TRBD2
V: TRBV4-1
length: 16
size: -
J: TRBJ2-3
DNA: TGCGCCAGCAGCCAAGATCTAGGGGTTACTAGCGCGCTGCAGTATTTT
CDR3: CASSQDLGVTSALQYF

D: -
V: TRBV29-1
length: 12
size: -
J: TRBJ1-1
DNA: TGCAGCGTTCTGACAGACGCTAATGAAGCTTTCTTT
CDR3: CSVLTDANEAFF

D: -
V: TRBV6-5
length: 13
size: -
J: TRBJ2-2
DNA: TGTGCCAGCAGTAATCTCAGGGACGGGGAGCTGTTTTTT
CDR3: CASSNLRDGELFF

D: TRBD2
V: TRBV11-2
length: 14
size: -
J: TRBJ2-1
DNA: TGTGCCAGCAGCTTAGTACTAGCGGGGGTGGAGCAGTTCTTC
CDR3: CASSLVLAGVEQFF

D: -
V: TRBV19
length: 16
size: -
J: TRBJ1-2
DNA: TGTGCCAGTAGTATTCTCTTCAGTTCTCTAGTCTATGGCTACACCTTC
CDR3: CASSILFSSLVYGYTF

D: -
V: TRBV6-5
length: 15
size: few
J: TRBJ1-4
DNA: TGTGCCAGCTCCATCCGCGGGGGGGCTTGGGAAAAACTGTTTTTT
CDR3: CASSIRGGAWEKLFF

D: -
V: TRBV5-1
length: 15
size: -
J: TRBJ2-1
DNA: TGCGCCAGCAGCTTCCAGGGCGGCTCCTACAATGAGCAGTTCTTC
CDR3: CASSFQGGSYNEQFF

D: TRBD1
V: TRBV9
length: 17
size: -
J: TRBJ1-6
DNA: TGTGCCAGCAGCGTAAATAGGGACAGCTCCTATAATTCACCCCTCCACTTT
CDR3: CASSVNRDSSYNSPLHF

D: -
V: TRBV11-2
length: 15
size: -
J: TRBJ2-1
DNA: TGTGCCAGCAGCTTAGATGGGGGGGGGCTCAATGAGCAGTTCTTC
CDR3: CASSLDGGGLNEQFF

D: -
V: TRBV7-9
length: 14
size: -
J: TRBJ1-2
DNA: TGTGCCAGCAGCTTCTTCGTCGCGGACAATGGCTACACCTTC
CDR3: CASSFFVADNGYTF

D: TRBD1
V: TRBV27
length: 14
size: few
J: TRBJ2-5
DNA: TGTGCCAGCAGTCTACAGGGGGCGCGGGAGACCCAGTACTTC
CDR3: CASSLQGARETQYF

D: TRBD1
V: TRBV11-3
length: 15
size: -
J: TRBJ2-7
DNA: TGTGCCAGCAGCTTCGGGACAGGGAGCTCCTACGAGCAGTACTTC
CDR3: CASSFGTGSSYEQYF

D: -
V: TRBV7-2
length: 12
size: -
J: TRBJ1-2
DNA: TGTGCCAGCAGCTTAGCGGCTGGACTCTACACCTTC
CDR3: CASSLAAGLYTF

D: -
V: TRBV29-1
length: 13
size: once
J: TRBJ1-1
DNA: TGCAGCGTTGAAGAACAGTCGAACACTGAAGCTTTCTTT
CDR3: CSVEEQSNTEAFF

D: -
V: TRBV6-5
length: 13
size: -
J: TRBJ1-2
DNA: TGTGCCAGCAGGGGCGGGGGGCAGTATGGCTACACCTTC
CDR3: CASRGGGQYGYTF

D: -
V: TRBV5-1
length: 15
size: few
J: TRBJ1-3
DNA: TGCGCCAGCAGCTTGGTTCAGGGGAGTGGAAACACCATATATTTT
CDR3: CASSLVQGSGNTIYF

D: TRBD2
V: TRBV6-1
length: 15
size: -
J: TRBJ2-2
DNA: TGTGCCAGCAGCCCACTAGCGGGGGGGCCCGGGGAGCTGTTTTTT
CDR3: CASSPLAGGPGELFF

D: TRBD1
V: TRBV7-2
length: 14
size: -
J: TRBJ1-1
DNA: TGTGCCAGCAGCATACAGGGGGCCTGGACTGAAGCTTTCTTT
CDR3: CASSIQGAWTEAFF

D: TRBD1
V: TRBV19
length: 13
size: -
J: TRBJ1-2
DNA: TGTGCCAGTAGTCTGCAAGGGGGCGCGGGCTACACCTTC
CDR3: CASSLQGGAGYTF

D: TRBD1
V: TRBV6-5
length: 14
size: -
J: TRBJ2-1
DNA: TGTGCCAGCAGCCCGGGACAGAGCTCCGGCGAGCAGTTCTTC
CDR3: CASSPGQSSGEQFF

D: -
V: TRBV18
length: 13
size: once
J: TRBJ1-1
DNA: TGTGCCAGCTCACGGACATCGAACACTGAAGCTTTCTTT
CDR3: CASSRTSNTEAFF

D: TRBD2
V: TRBV6-1
length: 15
size: -
J: TRBJ2-2
DNA: TGTGCCAGCAGGGGGGAAGCGGGGGGGACCGGGGAGCTGTTTTTT
CDR3: CASRGEAGGTGELFF

D: TRBD2
V: TRBV7-3
length: 16
size: -
J: TRBJ2-4
DNA: TGTGCCAGCAGCTTATCAGCGGGGGGGCCGAGGGACATTCAGTACTTC
CDR3: CASSLSAGGPRDIQYF

D: -
V: TRBV19
length: 15
size: -
J: TRBJ2-3
DNA: TGTGCCAGTAGTGTAGAACAGGGTCCCACAGATACGCAGTATTTT
CDR3: CASSVEQGPTDTQYF

D: -
V: TRBV10-3
length: 18
size: -
J: TRBJ2-3
DNA: TGTGCCATCAGTGGAGGCCTAGCGGAACGAGGGGGGACAGATACGCAGTATTTT
CDR3: CAISGGLAERGGTDTQYF

D: -
V: TRBV30
length: 14
size: -
J: TRBJ1-1
DNA: TGTGCCTGGAGCCACAGCCTCATGAACACTGAAGCTTTCTTT
CDR3: CAWSHSLMNTEAFF

D: TRBD2
V: TRBV13
length: 15
size: -
J: TRBJ2-3
DNA: TGTGCCAGCAGCCAAGGACTAGCGGGGGGAGATACGCAGTATTTT
CDR3: CASSQGLAGGDTQYF

D: -
V: TRBV28
length: 17
size: -
J: TRBJ1-5
DNA: TGTGCCAGCAGCTCGAGGCAGACAGAGTATAGCAATCAGCCCCAGCATTTT
CDR3: CASSSRQTEYSNQPQHF

D: TRBD1
V: TRBV7-6
length: 14
size: few
J: TRBJ1-1
DNA: TGTGCCAGCAGCTTCAGGGGGCGGAACACTGAAGCTTTCTTT
CDR3: CASSFRGRNTEAFF

D: TRBD1
V: TRBV28
length: 16
size: -
J: TRBJ1-6
DNA: TGTGCCAGCAGGACAGGGCGAGCCTCCTATAATTCACCCCTCCACTTT
CDR3: CASRTGRASYNSPLHF

D: -
V: TRBV5-4
length: 14
size: once
J: TRBJ1-1
DNA: TGTGCCAGCAGCTTGGGGCGGAGGGTCACTGAAGCTTTCTTT
CDR3: CASSLGRRVTEAFF

D: TRBD1
V: TRBV2
length: 15
size: -
J: TRBJ2-1
DNA: TGTGCCAGCATAAAGGGACAGGGTCACGTTGGGGAGCAGTTCTTC
CDR3: CASIKGQGHVGEQFF

D: -
V: TRBV6-5
length: 15
size: -
J: TRBJ1-1
DNA: TGTGCCAGCAGTTACTCGGAGACTAAGAACACTGAAGCTTTCTTT
CDR3: CASSYSETKNTEAFF

D: TRBD1
V: TRBV6-5
length: 13
size: -
J: TRBJ2-2
DNA: TGTGCCAGCAGGACAGGGGGCGGCCGGGAGCTGTTTTTT
CDR3: CASRTGGGRELFF

D: TRBD1
V: TRBV7-8
length: 14
size: -
J: TRBJ1-4
DNA: TGTGCCAGCAGCTCGGGACAGACTAATGAAAAACTGTTTTTT
CDR3: CASSSGQTNEKLFF

D: TRBD2
V: TRBV2
length: 15
size: -
J: TRBJ2-1
DNA: TGTGCCAGCAGCGGACTAGCGGGGGGGTACAATGAGCAGTTCTTC
CDR3: CASSGLAGGYNEQFF

D: TRBD1
V: TRBV25-1
length: 15
size: -
J: TRBJ1-1
DNA: TGTGCCAGCAGTGCAATCGGGACAGTGAACACTGAAGCTTTCTTT
CDR3: CASSAIGTVNTEAFF

D: TRBD2
V: TRBV4-3
length: 16
size: -
J: TRBJ2-1
DNA: TGCGCCAGCAGCCAGAGTACGGGAGGCTCCTACAATGAGCAGTTCTTC
CDR3: CASSQSTGGSYNEQFF

D: TRBD1
V: TRBV9
length: 15
size: -
J: TRBJ2-1
DNA: TGTGCCAGCAGCGTAACAGGGGGGCCCTACAATGAGCAGTTCTTC
CDR3: CASSVTGGPYNEQFF

D: -
V: TRBV21-1
length: 15
size: -
J: TRBJ2-1
DNA: TGTGCCAGCAGCAAACCGGACAGCTCGTACAATGAGCAGTTCTTC
CDR3: CASSKPDSSYNEQFF

D: TRBD1
V: TRBV6-5
length: 14
size: once
J: TRBJ1-6
DNA: TGTGCCAGCAGTTACCGGGACAGGGATTCACCCCTCCACTTT
CDR3: CASSYRDRDSPLHF

D: TRBD2
V: TRBV9
length: 15
size: -
J: TRBJ2-5
DNA: TGTGCCAGCAGCCCCTCCCTCGCGGGGGGCGAGACCCAGTACTTC
CDR3: CASSPSLAGGETQYF

D: -
V: TRBV6-5
length: 15
size: many
J: TRBJ2-6
DNA: TGTGCCAGCAGTTTGGGGGCCTCTGGGGCCAACGTCCTGACTTTC
CDR3: CASSLGASGANVLTF

D: TRBD1
V: TRBV18
length: 14
size: -
J: TRBJ2-7
DNA: TGTGCCAGCTCACCACGGGACAGTTCGGGTGAGCAGTACTTC
CDR3: CASSPRDSSGEQYF